This TCR beta chain was recorded in a study of T cells after posttransplantation cyclophosphamide (TCRdb year 2016). Notes on the research overall: Using TRB sequencing, the study followed how the T cell repertoire reconstituted after myeloablative bone marrow transplantation in which posttransplantation cyclophosphamide served as GVHD prophylaxis. Blood from all 34 PTCy patients with 1-year posttransplant specimens was subjected to TRB sequencing. In 3 patients, TRB sequencing was also performed on up to about 3 more blood samples taken 2 to 5.2 years after transplant, and in a handful of patients, pretransplant blood was also TRB-sequenced. Samples from fewer than 40 PTCy-treated patients and 15 to 20 related bone marrow donors of those patients were subjected to antigen receptor sequencing. Because TRA and TRB clonality correlated tightly in several samples, later TCR analyses were limited to TRB. Public TRB sequences were compared against a database of over 3,000 sequences linked to responses to pathogens, tumor antigens, self-antigens and alloantigens.

In the paper's terms, the treatment or condition label means: high-dose cyclophosphamide on days +3 and +4 as single-agent GVHD prophylaxis. For conditioning, the PTCy patients got busulfan and fludarabine, then a related or unrelated marrow graft, followed by cyclophosphamide on days +3 and +4. The PTCy-treated patients were drawn from a prospective, multi-institutional clinical trial. Mononuclear cells from peripheral blood and bone marrow were separated by Ficoll-Hypaque density centrifugation and then cryopreserved. This clone showed up many times. Its antigen is not yet known. No clone much larger than this one lies a single base away; base qualities are absent. V and J are trimmed by 3 bases and 6 bases, and the gene matches miss 5 bases of the junction. The germline V gene sets CDR1 to SGHTA and CDR2 to FQGTGA. There are 14 amino acids in the CDR3, from cysteine to phenylalanine inclusive. Only CDR3 DNA remains: 42 bases, in frame from the first base.

Broad study findings and their caveats: The TRB repertoires of T cells infiltrating skin or the GI tract showed only limited overlap with the TRB repertoires found in blood. Donor-recipient similarity was low at 1-2 months but rose over the first year, and later blood repertoires were often dominated by donor CD8+ memory clones. Across 45 patients, recipient CMV seropositivity and CMV reactivation were highly associated with TRB clonality; PTCy diversity was similar to CNI/methotrexate controls.

TRB sequencing used genomic DNA with the immunoSEQ assay at survey resolution or the hsTCRB kit. The original methods were these. The immunoSEQ software handled the initial read processing, while the LymphoSeq R package was used for the repertoire analyses. Clonality was computed as 1 minus normalized Shannon entropy; Gini coefficient was also calculated for each TRB dataset. To infer phenotypes in unsorted samples, TRB sequences from sorted subsets of the recipient or donor were mapped onto the unsorted samples of the same recipient. TCRdb mirrors the immuneACCESS table, restricted to in-frame sequences. Some clones are absent from its copies; in checked studies, under half trace to an unresolved V gene, and the reason for the others is unknown. That table supplies the V and J calls and clone size; D and trimming were determined from the DNA. The sample counts about 12,000 clones, each observed more than once. Roughly 25% of the sample comes from the top ten.

The source is a female patient aged 35 to 55 who received an allogeneic stem cell transplant from a related donor, was CMV-positive, and had acute GVHD only. Some T cells may be donor cells from the graft after a transplant. Sequenced material: PBMCs, taken after allogeneic stem cell transplant with posttransplant cyclophosphamide. Recombination connected TRBV7-3 to TRBJ2-1; TRBD2 agrees with 7 junctional bases. CDR3 protein: CASSFPGGGNEQFF. DNA sequence: TGTGCCAGCAGCTTCCCTGGGGGGGGCAATGAGCAGTTCTTC. This CDR3, with the reference TRBV7-3 and TRBJ2-1 proteins standing in past its ends, gives the full variable domain GAGVSQTPSNKVTEKGKYVELRCDPISGHTALYWYRQSLGQGPEFLIYFQGTGAADDSGLPNDRFFAVRPEGSVSTLKIQRTERGDSAVYLCASSFPGGGNEQFFGPGTRLTVL.